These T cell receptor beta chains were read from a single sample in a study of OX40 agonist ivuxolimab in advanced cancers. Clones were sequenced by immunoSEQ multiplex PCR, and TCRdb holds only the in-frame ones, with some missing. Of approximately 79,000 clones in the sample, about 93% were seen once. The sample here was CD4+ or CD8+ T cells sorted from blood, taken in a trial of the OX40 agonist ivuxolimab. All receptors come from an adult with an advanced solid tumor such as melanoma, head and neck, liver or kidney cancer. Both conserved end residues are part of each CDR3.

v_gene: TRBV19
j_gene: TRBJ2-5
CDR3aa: CASSIGVGETQYF

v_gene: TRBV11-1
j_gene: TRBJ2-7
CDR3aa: CASSRAGTYEQYF

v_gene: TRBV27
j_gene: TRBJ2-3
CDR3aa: CASSSESGTMGADTQYF

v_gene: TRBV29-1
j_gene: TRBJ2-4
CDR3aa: CSVEGRRADLAKNIQYF

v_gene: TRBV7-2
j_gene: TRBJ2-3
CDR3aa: CASGGDSTDTQYF

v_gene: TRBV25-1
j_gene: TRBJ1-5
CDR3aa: CASRGVLSNQPQHF

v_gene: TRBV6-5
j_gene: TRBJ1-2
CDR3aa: CASSYGGQYGYTF

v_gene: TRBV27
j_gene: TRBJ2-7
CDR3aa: CASRGLVSYEQYF

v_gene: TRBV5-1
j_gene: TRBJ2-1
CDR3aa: CASALGGRDYNEQFF

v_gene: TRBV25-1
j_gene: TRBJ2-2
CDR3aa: CASSEEWAGVNTGELFF

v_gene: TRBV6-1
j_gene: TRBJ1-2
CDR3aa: CASSEFLGSLSGPRLDGYTF

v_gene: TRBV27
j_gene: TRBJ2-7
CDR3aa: CASSLWPHEQYF

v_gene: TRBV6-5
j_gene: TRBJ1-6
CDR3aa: CASTLGRGESPLHF

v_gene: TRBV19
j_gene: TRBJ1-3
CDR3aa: CASTLGWPADSGNTIYF

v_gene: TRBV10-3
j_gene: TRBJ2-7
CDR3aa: CAISEGPSYEQYF

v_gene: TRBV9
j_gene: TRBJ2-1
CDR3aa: CASSSGGNEQFF

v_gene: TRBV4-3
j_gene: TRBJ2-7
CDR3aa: CASSLGQGVGEQYF

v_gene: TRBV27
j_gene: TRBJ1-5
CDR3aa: CASSSLLMGQGDQPQHF

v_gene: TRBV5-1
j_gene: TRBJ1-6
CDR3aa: CASSGNRDRDNERKPLHF

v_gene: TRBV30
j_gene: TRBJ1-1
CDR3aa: CAWSVTVWTEAFF

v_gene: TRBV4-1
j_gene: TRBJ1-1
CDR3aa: CASSQGRTRRRNTEAFF

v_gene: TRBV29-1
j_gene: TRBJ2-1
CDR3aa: CSVVQYNEQFF

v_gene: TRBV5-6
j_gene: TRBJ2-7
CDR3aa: CASSLGDSSYEQYF

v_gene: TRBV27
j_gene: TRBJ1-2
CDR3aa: CASSLAANYGYTF

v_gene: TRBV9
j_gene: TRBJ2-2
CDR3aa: CASSGQGQGAGNTGELFF

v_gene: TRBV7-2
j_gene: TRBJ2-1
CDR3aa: CASSSDYRLPYNEQFF

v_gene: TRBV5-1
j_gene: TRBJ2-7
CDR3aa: CASSLAIPGPAGGYEQYF

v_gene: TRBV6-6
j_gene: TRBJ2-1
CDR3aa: CASRVGQGFYNEQFF

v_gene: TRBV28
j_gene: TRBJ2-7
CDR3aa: CASSFAVYEQYF

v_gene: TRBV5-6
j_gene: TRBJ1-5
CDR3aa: CASSQVGDQPQHF

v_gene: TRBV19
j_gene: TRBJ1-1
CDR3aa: CAGQGKGTEAFF

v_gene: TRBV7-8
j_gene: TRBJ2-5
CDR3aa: CASSLSPSGSETQYF

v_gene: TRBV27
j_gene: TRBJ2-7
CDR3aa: CASSFAGPRHEQYF

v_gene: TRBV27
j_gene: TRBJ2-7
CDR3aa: CASSFGSTYEQYF

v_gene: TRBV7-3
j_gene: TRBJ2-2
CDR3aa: CASSSTSGGSNTGELFF

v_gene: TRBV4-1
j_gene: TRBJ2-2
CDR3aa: CASSQWGVTGELFF

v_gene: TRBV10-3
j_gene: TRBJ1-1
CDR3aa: CAISETSRTGENTEAFF

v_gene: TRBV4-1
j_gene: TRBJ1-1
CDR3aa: CASSQWGLNTEAFF

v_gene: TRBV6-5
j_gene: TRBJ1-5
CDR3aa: CASSPGTGSNQPQHF

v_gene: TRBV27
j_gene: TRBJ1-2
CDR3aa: CASSFGGQGGFDGYTF

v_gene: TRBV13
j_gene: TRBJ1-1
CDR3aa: CASSLFAGQVSSSNTEAFF

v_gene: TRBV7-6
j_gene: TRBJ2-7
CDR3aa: CASSLGGGSYEQYF

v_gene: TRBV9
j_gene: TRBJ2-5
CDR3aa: CASGMSGAEETQYF

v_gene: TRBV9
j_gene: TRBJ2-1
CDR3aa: CASSGRDNYNEQFF

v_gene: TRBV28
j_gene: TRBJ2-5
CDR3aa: CASSSIILGREETQYF

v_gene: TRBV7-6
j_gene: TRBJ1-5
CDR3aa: CASSLGGDPSQPQHF

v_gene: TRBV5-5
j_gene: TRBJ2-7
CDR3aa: CASSLGHPYEQYF

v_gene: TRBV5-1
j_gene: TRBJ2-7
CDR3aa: CTSRGETYEQYF

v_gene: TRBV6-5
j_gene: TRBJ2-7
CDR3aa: CASRPRADSYEQYF

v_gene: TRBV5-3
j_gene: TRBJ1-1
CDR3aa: CARSFGSREDTEAFF

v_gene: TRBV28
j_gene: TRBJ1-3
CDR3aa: CASSPSTAPSGNTIYF